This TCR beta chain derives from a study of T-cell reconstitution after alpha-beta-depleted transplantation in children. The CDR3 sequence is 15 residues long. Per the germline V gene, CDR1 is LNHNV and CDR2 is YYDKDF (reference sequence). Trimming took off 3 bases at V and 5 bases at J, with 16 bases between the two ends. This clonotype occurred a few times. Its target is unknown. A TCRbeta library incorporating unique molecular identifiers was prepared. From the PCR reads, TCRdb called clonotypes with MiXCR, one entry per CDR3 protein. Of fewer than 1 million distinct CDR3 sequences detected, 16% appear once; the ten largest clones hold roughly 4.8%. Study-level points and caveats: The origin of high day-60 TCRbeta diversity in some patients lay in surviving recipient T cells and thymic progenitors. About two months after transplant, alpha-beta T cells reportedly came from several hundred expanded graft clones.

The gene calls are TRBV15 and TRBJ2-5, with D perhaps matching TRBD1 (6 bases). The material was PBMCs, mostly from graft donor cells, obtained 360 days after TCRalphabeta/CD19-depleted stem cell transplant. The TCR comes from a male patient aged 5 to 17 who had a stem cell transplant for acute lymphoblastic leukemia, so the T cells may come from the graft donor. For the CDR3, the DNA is TGTGCCACCAGCAGTTCCGGGACAAGGAGCGAGACCCAGTACTTC. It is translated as CATSSSGTRSETQYF.